What follows are 30 T cell receptor beta chains derived from one specimen sequenced in a study of OX40 agonist ivuxolimab in advanced cancers. Assay used: immunoSEQ multiplex PCR; TCRdb lists only in-frame clones, some missing. Here the sample spans more than 75,000 clones, over 75% being singletons. This specimen consisted of CD4+ or CD8+ T cells sorted from blood, obtained in a trial of the OX40 agonist ivuxolimab. Receptors originate from an adult with an advanced solid tumor such as melanoma, head and neck, liver or kidney cancer.

V usage is TRBV27 and J usage is TRBJ1-2, with TRBD1 identical over 7 bases. Germline CDR1 is MNHEY and CDR2 is SMNVEV (reference sequence). The CDR3 extends over 14 amino acids. V lost 6 bases, J lost 3 bases, and 7 bases stayed unmatched. Here the CDR3 DNA reads TGTGCCAGCAGGTCGGTAAGGGGGCACTATGGCTACACCTTC. Protein sequence: CASRSVRGHYGYTF.

The gene calls are TRBV5-4 and TRBJ2-1; 11 nucleotides line up with TRBD2. The CDR3 length is 15 residues. Germline CDR1 is SGHNT and CDR2 is YYREEE (reference sequence). V dropped 4 bases and J dropped 2; count of bases not matched to a gene: 2. The CDR3 spells CASSQTSGTYNEQFF. CDR3 in DNA: TGTGCCAGCAGCCAGACTAGCGGGACCTACAATGAGCAGTTCTTC.

The chain couples TRBV19 to TRBJ2-1; D is uncertain. Germline assignment: CDR1 LNHDA and CDR2 SQIVND (reference sequence). V dropped 4 bases and J dropped 10 bases, with 20 bases sitting between them. The CDR3 has 15 residues. Here the CDR3 reads CASSTPNLFSQEQFF. In DNA form, the CDR3 reads TGTGCCAGTAGTACCCCTAATTTATTCTCCCAAGAGCAGTTCTTC.

This rearrangement joins TRBV10-3 to TRBJ2-5, with D possibly being TRBD2 (6 bases). This CDR3 has 14 amino acids. The V gene's germline CDR1 is ENHRY and CDR2 SYGVKD. The V end was cut by 6 bases, the J end by 2 bases, with 13 bases between. In DNA, the CDR3 is TGTGCCATCAGGTTAGGCGGGACGCAAGAGACCCAGTACTTC. The encoded protein is CAIRLGGTQETQYF.

This clone was observed a single time. The chain is built from TRBV7-6 and TRBJ1-3; D is unresolved. CDR1 and CDR2 from the germline V gene are SGHVS and FNYEAQ. Trimming took 5 bases from V and 4 from J, leaving 15 bases between them. The CDR3 runs to 15 residues. The CDR3 DNA reads TGTGCCAGCAGCCCTGGGCCCCGCGCGGGAAACACCATATATTTT. Protein sequence: CASSPGPRAGNTIYF.

This chain uses TRBV11-1 with TRBJ1-1; D uncertain. The germline V and J ends were trimmed by 1 base and 6 bases, with 6 bases remaining between them. In germline, CDR1 is SGHAT, CDR2 FQDESV (reference sequence). The CDR3 is 12 residues long. CDR3 region: CASSLVGPEAFF. In DNA, the CDR3 is TGTGCCAGCAGCTTAGTAGGGCCTGAAGCTTTCTTT.

V and J are TRBV19 and TRBJ1-5; possible D gene TRBD1, 5 bases. Germline CDR1 reads LNHDA; CDR2 reads SQIVND (reference sequence). V lost 2 bases, J lost 0 bases, and 11 bases lay in between. This CDR3 has 16 residues. The CDR3 is CASSITGTYSNQPQHF. Written as DNA, the CDR3 is TGTGCCAGTAGTATAACCGGGACTTATAGCAATCAGCCCCAGCATTTT. The variable domain in full, completed from reference TRBV19 and TRBJ1-5, reads DGGITQSPKYLFRKEGQNVTLSCEQNLNHDAMYWYRQDPGQGLRLIYYSQIVNDFQKGDIAEGYSVSREKKESFPLTVTSAQKNPTAFYLCASSITGTYSNQPQHFGDGTRLSIL.

The rearrangement joins TRBV9 to TRBJ2-2, with a possible D match to TRBD1 (6 bases). CDR1 is SGDLS and CDR2 is YYNGEE in the germline V gene. This CDR3 has 16 amino acids. The germline V and J ends were trimmed by 3 bases and 5 bases, with 17 bases remaining between them. CDR3 nucleotide sequence: TGTGCCAGCAGCGAAGGAACAGGGTTATTAACCGGGGAGCTGTTTTTT. Translating it yields CASSEGTGLLTGELFF.

The rearrangement uses TRBV19 and TRBJ1-1, with D maybe TRBD1 (5 bases). V lost 4 bases, J lost 5 bases, and 23 bases lay in between. The CDR3 is 17 amino acids. The germline CDR1 and CDR2 sequences are LNHDA and SQIVND (reference sequence). The CDR3 nucleotides read TGTGCCAGTAGTAGAATGGCGGCTGGCAGGGTCGGAACTGAAGCTTTCTTT. This encodes CASSRMAAGRVGTEAFF.

The chain carries TRBV6-5 and TRBJ1-6, with 8 bases that match TRBD1. The CDR3 consists of 15 residues. The V gene end was trimmed by 6 bases and the J gene end by 6 bases; junction bases not matched to a gene: 7. Germline lookup yields CDR1 MNHEY and CDR2 SVGAGI. CDR3 nucleotide sequence: TGTGCCAGCAGGCCTCGGGACAGGCGTAATTCACCCCTCCACTTT. It encodes CASRPRDRRNSPLHF.

The rearrangement links TRBV6-5 to TRBJ1-2, with D possibly matching TRBD1 (5 bases). Trimming stripped 8 bases from V and 9 bases from J, with 25 bases between. This CDR3 has 15 amino acids. Germline CDR1 and CDR2: MNHEY and SVGAGI. CDR3 in DNA: TGTGCCAGCGGGACGTCTAAAGGGAATCGGTTCAGCTACACCTTC. Its translation: CASGTSKGNRFSYTF.

This chain links TRBV9 with TRBJ2-5; 14 positions agree with TRBD2. CDR3 length equals 18 residues. The trim removed 4 bases at V and 3 bases at J, leaving 11 bases unmatched. In germline, CDR1 is SGDLS, CDR2 YYNGEE. CDR3 region: CASSPRLAGGTKEETQYF. DNA for the CDR3: TGTGCCAGCAGCCCCCGACTAGCGGGAGGGACTAAAGAAGAGACCCAGTACTTC.

The rearrangement joins TRBV11-2 to TRBJ1-1; D gene unclear. Germline lookup yields CDR1 SGHAT and CDR2 FQNNGV. The V end lost 4 bases, the J end lost 6 bases, and 9 bases lay between the germline ends. This CDR3 is built from 12 residues. Here the CDR3 reads CASSSRRPEAFF. The CDR3 DNA reads TGTGCCAGCAGCTCGCGTCGGCCTGAAGCTTTCTTT.

This chain uses TRBV5-8 with TRBJ1-4; D unclear. V was clipped by 4 bases and J by 0 bases, with 10 bases between them. CDR1 SGHTS and CDR2 YDEGEE come from the germline V gene. The CDR3 runs 15 residues. The CDR3 DNA reads as TGTGCCAGCAGCGTCCTCTTTTCAACTAATGAAAAACTGTTTTTT. It is translated as CASSVLFSTNEKLFF.

Only one count was recorded for this clone. V gene TRBV30 combines with J gene TRBJ1-4; D is uncertain. Trimming took off 2 bases at V and 5 bases at J, with 9 bases between the two ends. The CDR3 extends over 13 amino acids. Germline-derived CDR1 and CDR2 are GTSNPN and SVGIG (reference sequence). CDR3 coding DNA: TGTGCCTGGAGTATACACCGGAATGAAAAACTGTTTTTT. Translated: CAWSIHRNEKLFF.

The genes are TRBV28 and TRBJ1-2; D possibly corresponds to TRBD1 (5 bases). Between the trimmed V and J ends, which lost 6 bases and 7 bases, there was a span of 12 bases. The CDR3 length is 12 residues. Germline values: CDR1 MDHEN, CDR2 SYDVKM. The DNA for the CDR3 is TGTGCCAGCAGGATCGGGGGAACTGGCTACACCTTC. Translated, it gives CASRIGGTGYTF.

V is TRBV27 and J is TRBJ1-1; D ambiguous. The V gene lost 8 bases and the J gene lost 10 bases, with 17 bases spanning the gap. This CDR3 spans 12 amino acids. The germline CDR1 and CDR2 sequences are MNHEY and SMNVEV (reference sequence). CDR3 region: CASGPAGLGAFF. CDR3 nucleotide sequence: TGTGCCAGCGGACCCGCGGGGTTAGGAGCTTTCTTT.

The chain is built from TRBV6-6 and TRBJ2-1, with D tentatively TRBD2 (6 bases). The CDR3 loop spans 14 amino acids. V was trimmed by 6 bases and J by 4 bases, leaving 13 bases between them. Germline CDR1 and CDR2: MNHNY and SVGAGI (reference sequence). The CDR3 region has the DNA TGTGCCAGCAGATTAGCGGAAATTTACAATGAGCAGTTCTTC. It translates to CASRLAEIYNEQFF.

The rearrangement links TRBV21-1 to TRBJ1-4; TRBD1 was called by the table and not checked on the DNA. TRBV21-1 is described as a pseudogene. This CDR3 contains 15 residues. DNA of the CDR3: TGTGCCAGCAGCTCAAAGACAGGAATCAATGAAAAACTGTTTTTT. Translation gives CASSSKTGINEKLFF.

V usage is TRBV11-1 and J usage is TRBJ2-7, with D hard to call. Germline V CDR1 and CDR2: SGHAT, FQDESV (reference sequence). The CDR3 has 12 residues. Trimming cost V 1 base and J 6 bases, with 7 bases left between them. Here the CDR3 DNA reads TGTGCCAGCAGCTTAGATTTTTCCGAGCAGTACGTC. This gives the protein CASSLDFSEQYV.

V and J are TRBV11-3 and TRBJ2-3, with 7 bases that match TRBD1. The CDR3 is 14 amino acids. V lost 1 base to trimming and J lost 3 bases; unmatched junction nucleotides: 1. CDR1 SGHNT and CDR2 YENEEA come from the germline V gene. The CDR3 protein is CASSLGRGTDTQYF. CDR3 DNA sequence: TGTGCCAGCAGCTTAGGCAGGGGGACAGATACGCAGTATTTT.

CDR3 nucleotides: TGTGCCAGCAGTTACGTCGCGGACAGGGGAATCTATGGCTACACCTTC. It translates to CASSYVADRGIYGYTF. The chain couples TRBV6-5 to TRBJ1-2; 9 nucleotides match TRBD1. The CDR3 runs 16 residues. V shed 2 bases and J 4 bases; nucleotides not matched to a gene: 8. Germline CDR1 and CDR2: MNHEY and SVGAGI.

The chain combines TRBV7-8 with TRBJ2-5, with D unresolved. The germline CDR1 and CDR2 sequences are SGHVS and FQNEAQ. Deletions cut 5 bases from V and 5 bases from J, with 12 bases between. This CDR3 is 13 amino acids long. In DNA, the CDR3 is TGTGCCAGCAGCCAAGTCAGGCGGGAGACCCAGTACTTC. This sequence encodes CASSQVRRETQYF. Based on the CDR3 plus reference TRBV7-8 and TRBJ2-5, the full variable domain is GAGVSQSPRYKVAKRGQDVALRCDPISGHVSLFWYQQALGQGPEFLTYFQNEAQLDKSGLPSDRFFAERPEGSVSTLKIQRTQQEDSAVYLCASSQVRRETQYFGPGTRLLVL.

This clone was detected only a few times. The chain uses TRBV6-5 and TRBJ1-1; no clear D gene. Trimming left V 8 bases short and J 3 bases short, with 13 bases between. CDR3 length: 13 amino acids. In germline, CDR1 is MNHEY, CDR2 SVGAGI. The CDR3 is CASRPDGYTEAFF. Written as DNA, the CDR3 is TGTGCCAGCCGGCCGGACGGCTACACTGAAGCTTTCTTT.

The chain carries TRBV28 and TRBJ2-7; no clear D gene. Per germline, CDR1 MDHEN and CDR2 SYDVKM. The V and J ends lost 6 bases and 6 bases respectively, with 9 bases between them. This CDR3 contains 11 residues. The CDR3 region is CASSSTAEQYV. CDR3 bases: TGTGCCAGCAGCTCCACAGCCGAGCAGTACGTC.

This chain links TRBV27 with TRBJ1-1; no definite D call. This CDR3 is 14 amino acids long. Germline V CDR1 and CDR2: MNHEY, SMNVEV (reference sequence). Trimming left V 3 bases short and J 1 base short, with 9 bases between. This chain's CDR3 is CASSFGRTNTEAFF. Written as DNA, the CDR3 is TGTGCCAGCAGTTTTGGCAGGACGAACACTGAAGCTTTCTTT.

The chain joins TRBV28 to TRBJ1-5; D ambiguous. Trimming removed 7 bases at V and 2 bases at J, with 15 bases between. This CDR3 spans 15 amino acids. Germline-derived CDR1 and CDR2 are MDHEN and SYDVKM. CDR3 bases: TGTGCCAGCACCTTCGACTTAATTGGCAATCAGCCCCAGCATTTT. It codes for CASTFDLIGNQPQHF.

This chain joins TRBV28 and TRBJ1-1, with D tentatively TRBD1 (5 bases). V gave up 2 bases and J gave up 6 bases, with 13 bases separating them. This CDR3 is built from 14 residues. Germline-derived CDR1 and CDR2 are MDHEN and SYDVKM. CDR3 protein: CASSLVGGKAEAFF. The CDR3 region has the DNA TGTGCCAGCAGTTTAGTCGGGGGGAAAGCTGAAGCTTTCTTT. The full variable domain, completed using reference TRBV28 and TRBJ1-1, is DVKVTQSSRYLVKRTGEKVFLECVQDMDHENMFWYRQDPGLGLRLIYFSYDVKMKEKGDIPEGYSVSREKKERFSLILESASTNQTSMYLCASSLVGGKAEAFFGQGTRLTVV.

The chain recombines TRBV6-4 with TRBJ2-2; TRBD2 might be the D (6 bases). The CDR3 has 15 residues. The germline CDR1 and CDR2 sequences are MRHNA and SNTAGT. V was pared by 3 bases and J by 1 base, with 9 bases between. This CDR3 is CASSETGVNTGELFF. The CDR3 DNA is TGTGCCAGCAGTGAGACGGGGGTGAACACCGGGGAGCTGTTTTTT.

The genes are TRBV5-1 and TRBJ2-5; 9 positions agree with TRBD2. The V segment lost 4 bases and the J segment 2 bases; nucleotides outside the gene matches: 9. Germline V lookup: CDR1 SGHRS, CDR2 YFSETQ. The CDR3 totals 16 residues. This chain's CDR3 is CASSLPSGVGQETQYF. CDR3 in DNA: TGCGCCAGCAGCCTGCCTAGCGGGGTGGGGCAAGAGACCCAGTACTTC.